This entry features one T cell receptor beta chain sequence. It was over 9.5 ml of fresh peripheral blood that supplied the PBMCs. Amplification of TCR beta CDR3 regions was performed using RNA transcripts as template. Using the HTBI primer set, a first-round RT-PCR was run on the TCR CDR3. TCRdb reprocessed the multiplex PCR reads via MiXCR and lists one record per CDR3 protein. The sample gives 600,000 to 850,000 distinct CDR3 sequences, 18% of which show up once; roughly a sixth is in the top ten. The CDR3 length is 15 residues. The ends lost 6 bases at V and 4 bases at J; junction bases unmatched: 10. Per germline, CDR1 LNHDA and CDR2 SQIVND (reference sequence). The data stem from a study of T cells in Graves' hyperthyroidism and ophthalmopathy.

Sequencing was carried out using blood. The chain is built from TRBV19 and TRBJ2-5; 8 nucleotides agree with TRBD1. The sequence was obtained from a woman aged 45 to 65 with Graves' hyperthyroidism that later progressed to Graves' ophthalmopathy. CDR3 DNA sequence: TGTGCCAGTAGCTTCAGACAGGGGAGTGGAGAGACCCAGTACTTC. Translating it yields CASSFRQGSGETQYF. The full variable domain, rest sourced from reference TRBV19 and TRBJ2-5, is DGGITQSPKYLFRKEGQNVTLSCEQNLNHDAMYWYRQDPGQGLRLIYYSQIVNDFQKGDIAEGYSVSREKKESFPLTVTSAQKNPTAFYLCASSFRQGSGETQYFGPGTRLLVL.